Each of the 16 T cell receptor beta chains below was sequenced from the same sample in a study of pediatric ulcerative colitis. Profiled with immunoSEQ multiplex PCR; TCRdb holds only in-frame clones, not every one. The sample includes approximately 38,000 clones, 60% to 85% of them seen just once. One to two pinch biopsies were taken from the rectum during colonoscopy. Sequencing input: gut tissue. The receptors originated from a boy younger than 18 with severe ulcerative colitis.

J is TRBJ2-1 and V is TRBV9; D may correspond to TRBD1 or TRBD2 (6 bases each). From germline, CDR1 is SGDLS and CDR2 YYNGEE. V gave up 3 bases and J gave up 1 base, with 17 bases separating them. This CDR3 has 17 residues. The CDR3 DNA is TGTGCCAGCAGCGCGAGGGGGGCTGATCCTTCCTACAATGAGCAGTTCTTC. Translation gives CASSARGADPSYNEQFF.

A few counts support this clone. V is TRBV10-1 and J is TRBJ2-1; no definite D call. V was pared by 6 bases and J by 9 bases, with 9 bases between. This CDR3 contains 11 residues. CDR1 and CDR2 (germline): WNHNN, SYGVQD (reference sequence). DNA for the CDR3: TGCGCCAGCAGATCCATAGTTGAGCAGTTCTTC. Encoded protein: CASRSIVEQFF.

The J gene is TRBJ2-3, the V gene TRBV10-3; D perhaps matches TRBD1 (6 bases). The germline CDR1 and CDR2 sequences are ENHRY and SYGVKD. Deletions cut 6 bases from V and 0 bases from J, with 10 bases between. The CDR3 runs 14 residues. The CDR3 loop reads CAISLTGSTDTQYF. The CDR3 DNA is TGTGCCATCAGCCTGACAGGTAGCACAGATACGCAGTATTTT.

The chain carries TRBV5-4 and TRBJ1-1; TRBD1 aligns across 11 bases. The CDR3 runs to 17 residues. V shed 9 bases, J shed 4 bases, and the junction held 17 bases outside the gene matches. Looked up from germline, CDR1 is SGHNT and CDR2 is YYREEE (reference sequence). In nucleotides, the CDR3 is TGTGCCATCCAACCCCCCGGACAGGGGGCGATTTCCACTGAAGCTTTCTTT. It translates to CAIQPPGQGAISTEAFF.

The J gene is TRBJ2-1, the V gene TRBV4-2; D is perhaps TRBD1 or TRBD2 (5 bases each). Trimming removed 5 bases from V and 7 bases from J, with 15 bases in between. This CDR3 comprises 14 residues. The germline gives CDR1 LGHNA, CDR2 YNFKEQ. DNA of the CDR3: TGTGCCAGCAGCTGGCGAGGGGCCCCAAATGAGCAGTTCTTC. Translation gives CASSWRGAPNEQFF.

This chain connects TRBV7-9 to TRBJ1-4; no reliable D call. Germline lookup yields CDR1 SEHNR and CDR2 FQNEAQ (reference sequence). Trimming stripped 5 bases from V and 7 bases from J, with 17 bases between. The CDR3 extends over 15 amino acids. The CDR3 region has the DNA TGTGCCAGCAGCCGACCGGGAGCAGATATTGAAAAACTGTTTTTT. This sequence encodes CASSRPGADIEKLFF.

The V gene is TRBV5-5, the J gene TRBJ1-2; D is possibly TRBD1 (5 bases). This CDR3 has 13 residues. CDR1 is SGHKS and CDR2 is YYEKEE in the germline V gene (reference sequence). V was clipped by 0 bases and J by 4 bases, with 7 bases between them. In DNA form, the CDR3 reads TGTGCCAGCAGCTTGGGGGACTTCTATGGCTACACCTTC. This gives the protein CASSLGDFYGYTF.

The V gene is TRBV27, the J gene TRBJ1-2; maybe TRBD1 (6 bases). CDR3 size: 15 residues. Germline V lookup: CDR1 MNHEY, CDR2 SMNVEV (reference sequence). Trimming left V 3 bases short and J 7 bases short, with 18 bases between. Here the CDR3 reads CASSFSGTLDFGYTF. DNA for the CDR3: TGTGCCAGCAGTTTTTCCGGGACATTGGACTTTGGCTACACCTTC.

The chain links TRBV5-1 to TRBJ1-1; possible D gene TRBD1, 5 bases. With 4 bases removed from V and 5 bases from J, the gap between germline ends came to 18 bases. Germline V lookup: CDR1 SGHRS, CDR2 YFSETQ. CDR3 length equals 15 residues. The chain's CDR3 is CASSPLGQGETEAFF. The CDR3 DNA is TGCGCCAGCAGCCCCCTAGGGCAGGGAGAGACTGAAGCTTTCTTT.

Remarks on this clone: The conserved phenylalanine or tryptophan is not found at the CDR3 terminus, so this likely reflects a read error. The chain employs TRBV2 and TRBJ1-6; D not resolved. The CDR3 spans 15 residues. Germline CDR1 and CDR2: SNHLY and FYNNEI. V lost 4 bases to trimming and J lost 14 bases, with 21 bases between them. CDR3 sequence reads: CASSGPSPGVRALHL. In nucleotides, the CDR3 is TGTGCCAGCAGTGGACCGTCCCCAGGTGTTAGAGCCCTCCACCTT.

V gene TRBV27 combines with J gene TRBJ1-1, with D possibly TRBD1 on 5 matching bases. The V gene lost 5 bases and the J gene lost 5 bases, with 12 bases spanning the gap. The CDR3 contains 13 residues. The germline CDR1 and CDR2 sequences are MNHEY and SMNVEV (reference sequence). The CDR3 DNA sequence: TGTGCCAGCAGTGGGATTGAGGGGACTGAAGCTTTCTTT. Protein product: CASSGIEGTEAFF.

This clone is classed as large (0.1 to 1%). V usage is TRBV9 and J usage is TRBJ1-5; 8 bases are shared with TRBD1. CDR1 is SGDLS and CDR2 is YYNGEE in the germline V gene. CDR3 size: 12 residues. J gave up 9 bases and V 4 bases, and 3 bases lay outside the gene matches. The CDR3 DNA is TGTGCCAGCAGCCCAGGACAGGGGCCCCAGCATTTT. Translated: CASSPGQGPQHF.

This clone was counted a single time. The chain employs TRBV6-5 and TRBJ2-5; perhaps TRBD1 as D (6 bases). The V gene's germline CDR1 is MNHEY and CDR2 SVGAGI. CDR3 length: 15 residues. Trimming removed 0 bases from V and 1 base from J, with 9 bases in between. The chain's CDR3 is CASSYSGHRQETQYF. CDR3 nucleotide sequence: TGTGCCAGCAGTTACTCGGGACACCGCCAAGAGACCCAGTACTTC.

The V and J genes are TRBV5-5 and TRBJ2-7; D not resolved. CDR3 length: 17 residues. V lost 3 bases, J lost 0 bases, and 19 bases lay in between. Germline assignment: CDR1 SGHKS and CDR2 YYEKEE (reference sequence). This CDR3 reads CASSSHLTTAYSYEQYF. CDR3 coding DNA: TGTGCCAGCAGCTCCCATTTAACAACAGCCTACTCCTACGAGCAGTACTTC. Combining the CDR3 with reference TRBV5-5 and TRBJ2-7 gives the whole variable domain DAGVTQSPTHLIKTRGQQVTLRCSPISGHKSVSWYQQVLGQGPQFIFQYYEKEERGRGNFPDRFSARQFPNYSSELNVNALLLGDSALYLCASSSHLTTAYSYEQYFGPGTRLTVT.

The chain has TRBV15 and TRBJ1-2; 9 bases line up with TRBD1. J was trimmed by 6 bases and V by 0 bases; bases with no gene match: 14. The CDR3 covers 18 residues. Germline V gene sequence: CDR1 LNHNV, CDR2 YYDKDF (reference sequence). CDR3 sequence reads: CATSRDFGGQGVRDGYTF. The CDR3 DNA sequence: TGTGCCACCAGCAGAGATTTTGGGGGACAGGGAGTAAGGGATGGCTACACCTTC.

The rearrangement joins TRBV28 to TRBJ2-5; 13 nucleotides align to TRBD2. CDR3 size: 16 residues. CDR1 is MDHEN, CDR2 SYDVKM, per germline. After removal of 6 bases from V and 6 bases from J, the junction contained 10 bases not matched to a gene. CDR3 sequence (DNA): TGTGCCAGCAGCACACTAGCGGGGGGGCCTAGTAAGACCCAGTACTTC. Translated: CASSTLAGGPSKTQYF.